This T cell receptor (beta chain) appears in the sequencing data of a study of cytomegalovirus exposure and HLA in healthy donors. With regard to this clone: What it binds is unknown.

Whole-study findings and limits: Within an earlier analysis, most TCR beta V segments proved productive either about 90% or about 30% of the time. Researchers reported that a few CMV-associated chains were confirmed in vitro as CMV antigen-specific. Later work found most CMV-associated TCR beta chains apparently HLA-restricted.

The PCR made use of 60 Vbeta and 13 Jbeta primers. The protocol was immunoSEQ multiplex PCR, while the TCRdb copy is restricted to in-frame clones and leaves out a portion. The sample lists 90,000 to 140,000 clones, 76% occurring once. The specimen was PBMCs. The TCR was taken from a man aged 40-50 years in good health and CMV-seropositive.

The CDR3 sequence: CSVDLAGGETQYF. In DNA, the CDR3 is TGCAGCGTTGACTTAGCGGGAGGAGAGACCCAGTACTTC. The chain couples TRBV29-1 to TRBJ2-5, with 10 bases identical to TRBD2. Trimming at V came to 3 bases and at J to 4 bases, leaving 2 bases not matched to a gene. The CDR3 runs to 13 residues. The germline V gene encodes CDR1 SQVTM and CDR2 ANQGSEA.